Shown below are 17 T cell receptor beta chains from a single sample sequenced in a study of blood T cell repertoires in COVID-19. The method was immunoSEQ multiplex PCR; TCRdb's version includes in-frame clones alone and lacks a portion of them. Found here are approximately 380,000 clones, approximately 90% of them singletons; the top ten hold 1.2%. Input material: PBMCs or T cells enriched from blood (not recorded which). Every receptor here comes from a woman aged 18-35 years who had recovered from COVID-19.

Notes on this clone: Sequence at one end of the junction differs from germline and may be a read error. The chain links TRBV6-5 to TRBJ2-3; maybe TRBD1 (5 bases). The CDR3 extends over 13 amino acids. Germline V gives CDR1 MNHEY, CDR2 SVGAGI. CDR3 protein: CACRAHVSDTQYF. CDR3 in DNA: TGTGCCTGCAGGGCCCACGTTTCAGATACGCAGTATTTT.

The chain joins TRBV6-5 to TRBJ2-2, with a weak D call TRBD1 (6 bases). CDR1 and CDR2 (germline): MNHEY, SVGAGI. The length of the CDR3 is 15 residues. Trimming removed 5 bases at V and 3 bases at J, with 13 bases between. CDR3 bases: TGTGCCAGCAGTCCAGGGGTTCGCTACACCGGGGAGCTGTTTTTT. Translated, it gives CASSPGVRYTGELFF.

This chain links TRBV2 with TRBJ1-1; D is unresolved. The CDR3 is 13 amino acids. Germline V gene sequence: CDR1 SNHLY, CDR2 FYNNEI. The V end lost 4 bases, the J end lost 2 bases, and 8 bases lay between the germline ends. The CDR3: CASSGEGNTEAFF. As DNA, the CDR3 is TGTGCCAGCAGTGGGGAGGGAAACACTGAAGCTTTCTTT. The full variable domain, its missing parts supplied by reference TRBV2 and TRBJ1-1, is EPEVTQTPSHQVTQMGQEVILRCVPISNHLYFYWYRQILGQKVEFLVSFYNNEISEKSEIFDDQFSVERPDGSNFTLKIRSTKLEDSAMYFCASSGEGNTEAFFGQGTRLTVV.

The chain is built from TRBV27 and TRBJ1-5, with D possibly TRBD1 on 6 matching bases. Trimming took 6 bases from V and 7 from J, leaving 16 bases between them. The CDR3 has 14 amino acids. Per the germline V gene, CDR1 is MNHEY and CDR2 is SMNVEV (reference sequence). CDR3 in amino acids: CASRRGRGEQPQHF. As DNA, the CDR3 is TGTGCCAGCAGGCGCGGCAGGGGAGAACAGCCCCAGCATTTT.

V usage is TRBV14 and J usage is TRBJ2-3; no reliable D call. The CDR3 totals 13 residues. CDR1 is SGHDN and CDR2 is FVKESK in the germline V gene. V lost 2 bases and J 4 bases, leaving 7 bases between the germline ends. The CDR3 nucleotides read TGTGCCAGCAGCCAACGGCTAGCAGATACGCAGTATTTT. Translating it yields CASSQRLADTQYF.

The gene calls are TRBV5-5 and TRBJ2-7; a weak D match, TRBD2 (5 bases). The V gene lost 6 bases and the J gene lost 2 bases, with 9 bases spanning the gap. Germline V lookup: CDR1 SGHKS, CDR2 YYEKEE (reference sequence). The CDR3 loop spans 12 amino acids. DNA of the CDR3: TGTGCCAGCATCGGCGGGCCCTACGAGCAGTACTTC. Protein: CASIGGPYEQYF. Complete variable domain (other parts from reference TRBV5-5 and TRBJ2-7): DAGVTQSPTHLIKTRGQQVTLRCSPISGHKSVSWYQQVLGQGPQFIFQYYEKEERGRGNFPDRFSARQFPNYSSELNVNALLLGDSALYLCASIGGPYEQYFGPGTRLTVT.

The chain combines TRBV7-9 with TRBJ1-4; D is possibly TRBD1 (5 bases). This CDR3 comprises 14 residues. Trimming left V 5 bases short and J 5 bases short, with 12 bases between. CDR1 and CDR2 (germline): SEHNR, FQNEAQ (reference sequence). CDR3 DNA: TGTGCCAGCAGCCCCAAAAAGGGGAATGAAAAACTGTTTTTT. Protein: CASSPKKGNEKLFF.

The CDR3 protein is CASSKEVNPNYGYTF. CDR3 bases: TGTGCCAGCAGCAAGGAGGTGAACCCTAACTATGGCTACACCTTC. The chain recombines TRBV7-6 with TRBJ1-2; D remains unclear. The V and J ends lost 5 bases and 0 bases respectively, with 13 bases between them. CDR1 SGHVS and CDR2 FNYEAQ come from the germline V gene. CDR3 length equals 15 residues.

This chain's CDR3 is CASSYITGTGDYGYTF. The CDR3 nucleotides are TGCGCCAGCAGCTACATAACCGGGACAGGGGACTATGGCTACACCTTC. The J gene is TRBJ1-2, the V gene TRBV5-1; 10 positions match TRBD1. Trimming at V came to 3 bases and at J to 3 bases, leaving 8 bases not matched to a gene. The CDR3 is 16 amino acids. Germline CDR1 SGHRS, CDR2 YFSETQ.

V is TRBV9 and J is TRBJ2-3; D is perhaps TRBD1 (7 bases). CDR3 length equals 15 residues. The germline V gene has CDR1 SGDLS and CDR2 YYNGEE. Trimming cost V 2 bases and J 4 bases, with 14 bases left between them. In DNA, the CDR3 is TGTGCCAGCAGCGTGAGCGGCAGGGGGGCAGATACGCAGTATTTT. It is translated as CASSVSGRGADTQYF.

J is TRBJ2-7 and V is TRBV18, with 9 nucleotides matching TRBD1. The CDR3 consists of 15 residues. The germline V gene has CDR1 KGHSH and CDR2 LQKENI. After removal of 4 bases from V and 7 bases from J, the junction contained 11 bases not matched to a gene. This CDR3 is CASSRQGDRTGEQYF. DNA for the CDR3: TGTGCCAGCTCACGACAGGGGGACAGGACAGGAGAGCAGTACTTC.

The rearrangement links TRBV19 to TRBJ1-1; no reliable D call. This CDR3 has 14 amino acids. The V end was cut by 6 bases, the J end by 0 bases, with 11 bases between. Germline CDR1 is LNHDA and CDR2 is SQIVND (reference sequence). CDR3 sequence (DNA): TGTGCCAGTAGCCCGTCGGGGTTGAACACTGAAGCTTTCTTT. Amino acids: CASSPSGLNTEAFF.

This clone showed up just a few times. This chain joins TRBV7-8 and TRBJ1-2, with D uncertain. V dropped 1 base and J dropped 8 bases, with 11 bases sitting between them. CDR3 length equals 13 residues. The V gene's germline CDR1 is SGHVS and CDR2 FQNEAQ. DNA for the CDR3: TGTGCCAGCAGCTTAGGACTCCACATGGGCTACACCTTC. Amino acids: CASSLGLHMGYTF. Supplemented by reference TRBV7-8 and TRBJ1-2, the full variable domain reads GAGVSQSPRYKVAKRGQDVALRCDPISGHVSLFWYQQALGQGPEFLTYFQNEAQLDKSGLPSDRFFAERPEGSVSTLKIQRTQQEDSAVYLCASSLGLHMGYTFGSGTRLTVV.

The CDR3 protein is CASSMDSRYGYTF. For the CDR3, the DNA is TGTGCCAGTAGTATGGACAGCCGCTATGGCTACACCTTC. The chain is built from TRBV19 and TRBJ1-2; D possibly corresponds to TRBD1 (6 bases). Trimming stripped 3 bases from V and 4 bases from J, with 9 bases between. Germline V gene sequence: CDR1 LNHDA, CDR2 SQIVND (reference sequence). The CDR3 covers 13 residues.

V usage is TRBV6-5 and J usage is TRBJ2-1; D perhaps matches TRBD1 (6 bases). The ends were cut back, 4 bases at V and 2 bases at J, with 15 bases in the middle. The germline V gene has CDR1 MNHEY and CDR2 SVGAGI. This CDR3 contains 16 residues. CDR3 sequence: CASSSNSRTAYNEQFF. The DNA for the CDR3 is TGTGCCAGCAGTTCAAACTCCCGGACAGCCTACAATGAGCAGTTCTTC.

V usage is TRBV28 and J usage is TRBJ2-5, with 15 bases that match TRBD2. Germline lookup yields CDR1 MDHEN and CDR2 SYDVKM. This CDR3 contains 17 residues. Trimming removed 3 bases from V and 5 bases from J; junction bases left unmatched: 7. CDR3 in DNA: TGTGCCAGCAGTTTTTACCCCGGACTAGCGGGGGGGGAGACCCAGTACTTC. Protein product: CASSFYPGLAGGETQYF. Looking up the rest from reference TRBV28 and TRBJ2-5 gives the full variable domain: DVKVTQSSRYLVKRTGEKVFLECVQDMDHENMFWYRQDPGLGLRLIYFSYDVKMKEKGDIPEGYSVSREKKERFSLILESASTNQTSMYLCASSFYPGLAGGETQYFGPGTRLLVL.

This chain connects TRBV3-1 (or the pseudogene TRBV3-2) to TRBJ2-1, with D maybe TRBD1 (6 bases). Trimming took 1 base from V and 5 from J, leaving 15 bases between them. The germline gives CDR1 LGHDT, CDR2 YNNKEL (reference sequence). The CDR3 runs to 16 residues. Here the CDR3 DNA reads TGTGCCAGCAGCCAAGTTAGGGGGAGTTGGGACAATGAGCAGTTCTTC. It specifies CASSQVRGSWDNEQFF.